Listed below are T cell receptor beta chains from one sample, sequenced in a study of T cell responses to AZD1222 COVID-19 vaccine. Libraries were prepared by immunoSEQ multiplex PCR; TCRdb keeps only in-frame clonotypes and omits some of them. The sample lists about 130,000 clones, over 75% occurring once. The input for sequencing was peripheral blood, taken on day 0 of AZD1222 vaccination. Receptors originate from an adult in good health. Both conserved end residues are part of each CDR3. Each record gives: CDR3 protein, CDR3 DNA, J gene, clone size, D gene, V gene. The D gene is left open where the match is weak. Only some rows state a clone size, as once, few, many or a class for expanded clones.

CDR3 protein: CASSPRGGLEKLFF
CDR3 DNA: TGTGCCAGCAGCCCGAGGGGGGGTCTTGAAAAACTGTTTTTT
J gene: TRBJ1-4
clone size: .
D gene: .
V gene: TRBV6-6

CDR3 protein: CASTQTSGGYNEQFF
CDR3 DNA: TGTGCCAGCACCCAGACTAGCGGGGGATACAATGAGCAGTTCTTC
J gene: TRBJ2-1
clone size: .
D gene: TRBD2
V gene: TRBV5-4

CDR3 protein: CASSEQGSYYGYTF
CDR3 DNA: TGTGCCAGCAGTGAACAGGGGAGCTACTATGGCTACACCTTC
J gene: TRBJ1-2
clone size: .
D gene: .
V gene: TRBV2

CDR3 protein: CASSPGTSGNTIYF
CDR3 DNA: TGTGCCAGCTCACCGGGGACCTCTGGAAACACCATATATTTT
J gene: TRBJ1-3
clone size: .
D gene: .
V gene: TRBV18

CDR3 protein: CASSQERFSNEQFF
CDR3 DNA: TGCGCCAGCAGCCAAGAACGATTTTCCAATGAGCAGTTCTTC
J gene: TRBJ2-1
clone size: few
D gene: .
V gene: TRBV4-3

CDR3 protein: CASTLDRYTEAFF
CDR3 DNA: TGCGCCAGCACTTTGGACCGCTACACTGAAGCTTTCTTT
J gene: TRBJ1-1
clone size: .
D gene: .
V gene: TRBV10-1

CDR3 protein: CASSKRTVNTGELFF
CDR3 DNA: TGCGCCAGCAGTAAACGGACAGTCAACACCGGGGAGCTGTTTTTT
J gene: TRBJ2-2
clone size: .
D gene: .
V gene: TRBV23-1

CDR3 protein: CASSFRTGSEKLFF
CDR3 DNA: TGTGCCAGCAGTTTCCGGACAGGGAGTGAAAAACTGTTTTTT
J gene: TRBJ1-4
clone size: .
D gene: TRBD1
V gene: TRBV27

CDR3 protein: CASSMGQGNYGYTF
CDR3 DNA: TGTGCCAGCAGTATGGGACAGGGGAACTATGGCTACACCTTC
J gene: TRBJ1-2
clone size: once
D gene: TRBD1
V gene: TRBV3-1/TRBV3-2

CDR3 protein: CASSFAGVTYEQYF
CDR3 DNA: TGTGCCAGCAGCTTTGCGGGAGTGACCTACGAGCAGTACTTC
J gene: TRBJ2-7
clone size: .
D gene: TRBD2
V gene: TRBV5-4

CDR3 protein: CASRETSGALDTQYF
CDR3 DNA: TGCGCCAGCAGGGAGACTAGCGGAGCCTTAGATACGCAGTATTTT
J gene: TRBJ2-3
clone size: .
D gene: TRBD2
V gene: TRBV5-1

CDR3 protein: CASTFGGGEQYF
CDR3 DNA: TGTGCCAGCACCTTTGGGGGCGGCGAGCAGTACTTC
J gene: TRBJ2-7
clone size: .
D gene: .
V gene: TRBV2

CDR3 protein: CATNPDLNTEAFF
CDR3 DNA: TGTGCCACCAACCCGGACTTGAACACTGAAGCTTTCTTT
J gene: TRBJ1-1
clone size: .
D gene: .
V gene: TRBV11-1

CDR3 protein: CASSFGQGLNTEAFF
CDR3 DNA: TGTGCCAGCAGTTTTGGACAGGGGCTGAACACTGAAGCTTTCTTT
J gene: TRBJ1-1
clone size: .
D gene: TRBD1
V gene: TRBV27

CDR3 protein: CASTGTVNTEAFF
CDR3 DNA: TGTGCCAGTACCGGGACGGTGAACACTGAAGCTTTCTTT
J gene: TRBJ1-1
clone size: few
D gene: .
V gene: TRBV6-5

CDR3 protein: CASSLQGYNSPLHF
CDR3 DNA: TGTGCCAGCAGCTTACAGGGTTATAATTCACCCCTCCACTTT
J gene: TRBJ1-6
clone size: .
D gene: .
V gene: TRBV5-6

CDR3 protein: CASWGGLPYEQYF
CDR3 DNA: TGTGCCAGCTGGGGAGGATTGCCCTACGAGCAGTACTTC
J gene: TRBJ2-7
clone size: .
D gene: .
V gene: TRBV2

CDR3 protein: CASSWTGYGYTF
CDR3 DNA: TGTGCCAGCAGTTGGACAGGGTATGGCTACACCTTC
J gene: TRBJ1-2
clone size: .
D gene: TRBD1
V gene: TRBV12-3/TRBV12-4

CDR3 protein: CASSSQTNQPQHF
CDR3 DNA: TGTGCCAGTAGTTCGCAGACCAATCAGCCCCAGCATTTT
J gene: TRBJ1-5
clone size: .
D gene: .
V gene: TRBV19

CDR3 protein: CASSSQYEQYF
CDR3 DNA: TGTGCCAGCAGTTCCCAATACGAGCAGTACTTC
J gene: TRBJ2-7
clone size: .
D gene: .
V gene: TRBV12-3/TRBV12-4

CDR3 protein: CASSKGGAEAFF
CDR3 DNA: TGTGCCAGCAGCAAAGGTGGCGCTGAAGCTTTCTTT
J gene: TRBJ1-1
clone size: .
D gene: .
V gene: TRBV27

CDR3 protein: CASSPHGQGGQPQHF
CDR3 DNA: TGTGCCAGCAGCCCTCATGGACAGGGGGGTCAGCCCCAGCATTTT
J gene: TRBJ1-5
clone size: .
D gene: TRBD1
V gene: TRBV6-2/TRBV6-3